This TCR beta chain was observed in a study of blood T cell repertoires in COVID-19. The overall study: Acute and convalescent COVID-19 specimens originated in the United States, Italy and Spain.

Germline assignment: CDR1 LNHNV and CDR2 YYDKDF (reference sequence). The CDR3 runs to 15 residues. The V gene lost 1 base and the J gene lost 6 bases, with 16 bases spanning the gap. Only one count was recorded for this clone. Libraries were prepared by immunoSEQ multiplex PCR; TCRdb keeps only in-frame clonotypes and omits some of them. The data contain 120,000 or so clones, 85% to 90% of them singletons. The sequenced sample consisted of peripheral blood. This sequence joins TRBV15 and TRBJ2-7, with D tentatively TRBD1 (7 bases). The sequence came from a woman between 50 and 59 years old with acute or convalescent COVID-19. The CDR3, as DNA: TGTGCCACCAGCAGAGGTCAGGGGCAGGGGGGCGAGCAGTACTTC. This gives the protein CATSRGQGQGGEQYF.